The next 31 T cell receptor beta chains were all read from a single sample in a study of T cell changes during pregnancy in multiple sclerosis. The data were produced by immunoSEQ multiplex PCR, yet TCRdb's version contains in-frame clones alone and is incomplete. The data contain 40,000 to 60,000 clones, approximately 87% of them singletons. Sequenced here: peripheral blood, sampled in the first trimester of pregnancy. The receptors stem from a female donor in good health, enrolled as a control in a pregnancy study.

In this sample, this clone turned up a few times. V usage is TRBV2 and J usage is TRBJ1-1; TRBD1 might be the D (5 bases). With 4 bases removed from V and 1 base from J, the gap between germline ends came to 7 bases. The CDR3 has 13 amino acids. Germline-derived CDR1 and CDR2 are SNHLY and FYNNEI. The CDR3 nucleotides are TGTGCCAGCAGTGGGCAGGGGAACACTGAAGCTTTCTTT. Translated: CASSGQGNTEAFF.

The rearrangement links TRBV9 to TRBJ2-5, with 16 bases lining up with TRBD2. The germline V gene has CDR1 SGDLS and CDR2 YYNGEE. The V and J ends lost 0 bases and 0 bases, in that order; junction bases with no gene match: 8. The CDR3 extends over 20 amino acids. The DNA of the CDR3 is TGTGCCAGCAGCGTAGCCTCCGGGACTAGCGGGAGGGCCGACCAAGAGACCCAGTACTTC. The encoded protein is CASSVASGTSGRADQETQYF.

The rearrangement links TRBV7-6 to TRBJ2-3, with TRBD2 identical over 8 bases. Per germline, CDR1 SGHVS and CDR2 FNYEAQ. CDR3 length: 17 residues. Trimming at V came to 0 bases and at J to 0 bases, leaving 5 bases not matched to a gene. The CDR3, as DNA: TGTGCCAGCAGCTTAGCGATCGGGGGGGGGAGCACAGATACGCAGTATTTT. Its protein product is CASSLAIGGGSTDTQYF.

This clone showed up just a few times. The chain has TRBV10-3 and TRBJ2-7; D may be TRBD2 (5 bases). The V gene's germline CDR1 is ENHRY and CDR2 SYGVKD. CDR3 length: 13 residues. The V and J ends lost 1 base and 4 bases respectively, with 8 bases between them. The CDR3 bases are TGTGCCATCAGTGAGTATGAGGGATACGAGCAGTACTTC. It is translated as CAISEYEGYEQYF.

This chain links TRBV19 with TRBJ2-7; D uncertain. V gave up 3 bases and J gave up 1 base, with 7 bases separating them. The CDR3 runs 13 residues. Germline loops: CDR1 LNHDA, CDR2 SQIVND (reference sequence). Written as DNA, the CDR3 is TGTGCCAGTAGTATTCAGGTTTCCTACGAGCAGTACTTC. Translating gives CASSIQVSYEQYF. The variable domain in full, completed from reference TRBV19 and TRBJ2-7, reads DGGITQSPKYLFRKEGQNVTLSCEQNLNHDAMYWYRQDPGQGLRLIYYSQIVNDFQKGDIAEGYSVSREKKESFPLTVTSAQKNPTAFYLCASSIQVSYEQYFGPGTRLTVT.

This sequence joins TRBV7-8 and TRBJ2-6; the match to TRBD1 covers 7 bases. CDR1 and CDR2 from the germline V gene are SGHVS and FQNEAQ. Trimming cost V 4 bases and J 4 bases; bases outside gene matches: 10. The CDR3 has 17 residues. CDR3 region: CASSSQRGLVGANVLTF. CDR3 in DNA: TGTGCCAGCAGCTCCCAGAGGGGGCTAGTCGGGGCCAACGTCCTGACTTTC.

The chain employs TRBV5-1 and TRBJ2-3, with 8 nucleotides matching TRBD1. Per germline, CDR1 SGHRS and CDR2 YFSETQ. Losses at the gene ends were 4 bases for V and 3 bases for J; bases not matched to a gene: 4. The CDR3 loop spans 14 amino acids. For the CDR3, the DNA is TGCGCCAGCAGCCCTGGACAGGGAACAGATACGCAGTATTTT. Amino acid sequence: CASSPGQGTDTQYF.

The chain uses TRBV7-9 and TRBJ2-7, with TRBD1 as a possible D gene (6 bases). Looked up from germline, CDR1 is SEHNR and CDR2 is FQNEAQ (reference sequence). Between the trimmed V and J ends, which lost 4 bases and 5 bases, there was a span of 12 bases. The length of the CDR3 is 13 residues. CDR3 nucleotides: TGTGCCAGCAGCTCACAGGGCCCCAACGAGCAGTACTTC. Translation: CASSSQGPNEQYF.

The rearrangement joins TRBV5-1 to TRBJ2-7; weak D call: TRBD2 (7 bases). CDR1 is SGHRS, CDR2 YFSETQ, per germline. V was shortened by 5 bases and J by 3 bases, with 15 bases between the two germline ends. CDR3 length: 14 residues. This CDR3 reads CASRGGVSGYEQYF. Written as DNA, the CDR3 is TGCGCCAGCAGAGGGGGGGTTTCAGGCTACGAGCAGTACTTC.

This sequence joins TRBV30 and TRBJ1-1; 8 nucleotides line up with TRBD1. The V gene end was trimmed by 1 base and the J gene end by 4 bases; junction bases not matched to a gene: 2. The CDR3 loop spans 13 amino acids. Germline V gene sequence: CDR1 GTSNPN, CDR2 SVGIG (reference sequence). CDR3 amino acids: CAWSAQGGTEAFF. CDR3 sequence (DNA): TGTGCCTGGAGTGCACAGGGGGGCACTGAAGCTTTCTTT.

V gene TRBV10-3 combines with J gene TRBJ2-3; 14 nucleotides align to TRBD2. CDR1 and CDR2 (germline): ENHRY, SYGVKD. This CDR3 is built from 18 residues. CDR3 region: CGSSRGLAGARISDTQYF. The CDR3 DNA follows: TGTGGCTCGTCGAGGGGACTAGCGGGAGCAAGAATAAGTGATACGCAGTATTTT.

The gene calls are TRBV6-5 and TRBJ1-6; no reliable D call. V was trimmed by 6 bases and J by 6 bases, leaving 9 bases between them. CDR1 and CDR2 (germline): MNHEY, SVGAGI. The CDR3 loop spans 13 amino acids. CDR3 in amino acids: CASSGLRNSPLHF. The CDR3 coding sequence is TGTGCCAGCAGCGGACTGCGTAATTCACCCCTCCACTTT.

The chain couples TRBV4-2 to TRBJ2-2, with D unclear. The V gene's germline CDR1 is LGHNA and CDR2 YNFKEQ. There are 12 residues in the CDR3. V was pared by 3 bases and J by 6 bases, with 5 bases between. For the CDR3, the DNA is TGTGCCAGCAGCCACGGGTCCGGGGAGCTGTTTTTT. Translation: CASSHGSGELFF.

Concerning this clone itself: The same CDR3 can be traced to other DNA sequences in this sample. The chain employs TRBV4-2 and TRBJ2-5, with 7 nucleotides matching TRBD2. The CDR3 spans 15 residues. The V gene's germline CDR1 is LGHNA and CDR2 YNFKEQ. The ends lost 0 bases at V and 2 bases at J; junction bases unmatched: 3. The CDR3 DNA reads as TGTGCCAGCAGCCAAGATCGCGGGGGACAAGAGACCCAGTACTTC. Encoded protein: CASSQDRGGQETQYF.

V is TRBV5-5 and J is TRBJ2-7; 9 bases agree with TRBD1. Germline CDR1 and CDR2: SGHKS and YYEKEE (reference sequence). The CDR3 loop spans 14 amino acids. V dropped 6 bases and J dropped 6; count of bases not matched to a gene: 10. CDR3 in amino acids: CASIPGQGTLEQYF. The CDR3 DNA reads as TGTGCCAGCATCCCGGGACAGGGTACCCTCGAGCAGTACTTC. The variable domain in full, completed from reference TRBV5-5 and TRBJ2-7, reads DAGVTQSPTHLIKTRGQQVTLRCSPISGHKSVSWYQQVLGQGPQFIFQYYEKEERGRGNFPDRFSARQFPNYSSELNVNALLLGDSALYLCASIPGQGTLEQYFGPGTRLTVT.

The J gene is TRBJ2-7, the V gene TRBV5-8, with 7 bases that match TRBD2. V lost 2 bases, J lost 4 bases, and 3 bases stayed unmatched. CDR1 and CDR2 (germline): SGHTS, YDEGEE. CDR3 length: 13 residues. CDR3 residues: CASSFGGRYEQYF. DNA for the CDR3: TGTGCCAGCAGCTTTGGCGGGAGATACGAGCAGTACTTC.

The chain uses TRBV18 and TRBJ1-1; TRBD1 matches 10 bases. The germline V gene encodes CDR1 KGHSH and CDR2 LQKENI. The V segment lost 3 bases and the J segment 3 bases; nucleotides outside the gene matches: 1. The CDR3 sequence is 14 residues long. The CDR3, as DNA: TGTGCCAGCTCACCCGGGACAGGGGACACTGAAGCTTTCTTT. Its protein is CASSPGTGDTEAFF.

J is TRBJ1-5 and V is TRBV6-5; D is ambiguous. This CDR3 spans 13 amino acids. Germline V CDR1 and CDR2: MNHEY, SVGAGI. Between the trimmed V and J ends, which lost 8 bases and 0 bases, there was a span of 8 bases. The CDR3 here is CASGPLSNQPQHF. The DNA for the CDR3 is TGTGCCAGCGGTCCACTTAGCAATCAGCCCCAGCATTTT.

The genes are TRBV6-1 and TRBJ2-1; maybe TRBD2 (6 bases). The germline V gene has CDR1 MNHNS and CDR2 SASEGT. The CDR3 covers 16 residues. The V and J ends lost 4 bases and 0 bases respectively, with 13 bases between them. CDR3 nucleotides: TGTGCCAGCAGTGCGACGGGACTCAGCTCCTACAATGAGCAGTTCTTC. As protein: CASSATGLSSYNEQFF.

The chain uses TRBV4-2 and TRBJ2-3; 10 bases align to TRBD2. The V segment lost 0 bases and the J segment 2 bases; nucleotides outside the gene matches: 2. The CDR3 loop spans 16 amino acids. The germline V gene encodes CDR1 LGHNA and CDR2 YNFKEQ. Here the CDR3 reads CASSQELAGYTDTQYF. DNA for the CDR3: TGTGCCAGCAGCCAAGAACTAGCGGGATACACAGATACGCAGTATTTT.

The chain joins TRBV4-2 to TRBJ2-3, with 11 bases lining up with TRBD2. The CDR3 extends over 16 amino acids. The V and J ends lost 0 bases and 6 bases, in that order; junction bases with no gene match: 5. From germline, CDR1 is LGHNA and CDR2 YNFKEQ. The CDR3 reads CASSQDLAGGGDTQYF. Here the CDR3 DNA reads TGTGCCAGCAGCCAAGATCTAGCGGGAGGAGGGGATACGCAGTATTTT.

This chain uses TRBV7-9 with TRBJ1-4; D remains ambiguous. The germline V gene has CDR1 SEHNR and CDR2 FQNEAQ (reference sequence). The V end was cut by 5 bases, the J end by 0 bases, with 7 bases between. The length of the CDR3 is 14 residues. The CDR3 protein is CASSRVATNEKLFF. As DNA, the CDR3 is TGTGCCAGCAGCCGGGTGGCAACTAATGAAAAACTGTTTTTT.

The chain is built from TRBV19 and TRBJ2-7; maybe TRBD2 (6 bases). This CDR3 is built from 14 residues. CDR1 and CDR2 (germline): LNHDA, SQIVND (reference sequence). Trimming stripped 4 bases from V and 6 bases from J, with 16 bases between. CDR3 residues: CASSSRDSTGEQYF. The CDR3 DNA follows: TGTGCCAGTAGTAGCCGGGACTCGACGGGCGAGCAGTACTTC.

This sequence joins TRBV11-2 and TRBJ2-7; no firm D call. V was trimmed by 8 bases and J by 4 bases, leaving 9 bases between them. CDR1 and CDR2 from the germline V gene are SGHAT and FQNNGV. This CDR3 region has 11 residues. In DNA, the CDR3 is TGTGCCAGCGCTGAGAGGTACGAGCAGTACTTC. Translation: CASAERYEQYF.

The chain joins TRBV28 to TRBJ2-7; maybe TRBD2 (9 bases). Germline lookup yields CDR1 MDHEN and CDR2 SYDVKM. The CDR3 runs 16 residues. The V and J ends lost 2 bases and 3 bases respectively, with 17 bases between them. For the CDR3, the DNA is TGTGCCAGCAGTTTAGGCGCTAGCGGGACAGGCTACGAGCAGTACTTC. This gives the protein CASSLGASGTGYEQYF. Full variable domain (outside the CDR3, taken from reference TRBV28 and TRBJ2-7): DVKVTQSSRYLVKRTGEKVFLECVQDMDHENMFWYRQDPGLGLRLIYFSYDVKMKEKGDIPEGYSVSREKKERFSLILESASTNQTSMYLCASSLGASGTGYEQYFGPGTRLTVT.

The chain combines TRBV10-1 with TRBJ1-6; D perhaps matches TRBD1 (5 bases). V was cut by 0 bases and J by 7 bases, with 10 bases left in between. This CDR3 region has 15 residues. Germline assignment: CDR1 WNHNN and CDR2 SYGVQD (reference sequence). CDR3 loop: CASSESRDNNSPLHF. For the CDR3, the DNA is TGCGCCAGCAGTGAGTCCAGGGATAACAATTCACCCCTCCACTTT.

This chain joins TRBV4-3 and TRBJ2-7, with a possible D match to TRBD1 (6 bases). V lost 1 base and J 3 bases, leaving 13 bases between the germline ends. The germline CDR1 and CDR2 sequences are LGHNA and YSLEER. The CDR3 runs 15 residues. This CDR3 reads CASSQGVQGNYEQYF. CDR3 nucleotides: TGCGCCAGCAGCCAAGGAGTACAGGGAAACTACGAGCAGTACTTC.

In DNA form, the CDR3 reads TGTGCCAGCAGTTTATATGGGGCCGGTGGCACTGAAGCTTTCTTT. This translates into CASSLYGAGGTEAFF. The V gene is TRBV28, the J gene TRBJ1-1; perhaps TRBD1 as D (5 bases). V was shortened by 1 base and J by 4 bases, with 13 bases between the two germline ends. The CDR3 is 15 amino acids. Germline values: CDR1 MDHEN, CDR2 SYDVKM. The entire variable domain, with the rest obtained from reference TRBV28 and TRBJ1-1, is as follows: DVKVTQSSRYLVKRTGEKVFLECVQDMDHENMFWYRQDPGLGLRLIYFSYDVKMKEKGDIPEGYSVSREKKERFSLILESASTNQTSMYLCASSLYGAGGTEAFFGQGTRLTVV.

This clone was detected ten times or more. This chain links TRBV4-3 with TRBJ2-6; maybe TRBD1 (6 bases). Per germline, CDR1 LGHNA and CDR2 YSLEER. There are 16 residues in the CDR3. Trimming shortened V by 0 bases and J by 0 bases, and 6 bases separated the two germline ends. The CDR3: CASSQEGHSGANVLTF. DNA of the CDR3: TGCGCCAGCAGCCAAGAGGGACACTCTGGGGCCAACGTCCTGACTTTC.

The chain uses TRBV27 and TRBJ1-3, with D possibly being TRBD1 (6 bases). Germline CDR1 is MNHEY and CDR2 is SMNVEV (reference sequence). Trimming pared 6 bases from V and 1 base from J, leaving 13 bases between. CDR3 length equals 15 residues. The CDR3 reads CASRTGSESGNTIYF. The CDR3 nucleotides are TGTGCCAGCAGGACAGGTTCGGAGTCTGGAAACACCATATATTTT.

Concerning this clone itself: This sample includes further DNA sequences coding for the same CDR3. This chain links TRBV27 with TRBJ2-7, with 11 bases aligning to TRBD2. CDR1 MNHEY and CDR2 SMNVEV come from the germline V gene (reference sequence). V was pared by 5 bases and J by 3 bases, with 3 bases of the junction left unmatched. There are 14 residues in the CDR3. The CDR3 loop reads CASSPGTSGYEQYF. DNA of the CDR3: TGTGCCAGCAGTCCCGGGACTAGCGGCTACGAGCAGTACTTC.